These T cell receptor beta chains were read from a single sample in a study of shared clonotypes between healthy human individuals. Profiling relied on immunoSEQ multiplex PCR, and the TCRdb table lists in-frame clones only, not all of them. The table records 2,500,000 or so clones, 92% of them present only once. Sequenced material: naive CD4+ T cells from PBMCs. The receptors come from a man aged 18 to 30 in good health. Some clones in this sample may be carry-over from other donors' samples. CDR3s include the opening cysteine and the closing phenylalanine or tryptophan.

TRBV15	TRBJ2-3	16	CATSRGGSVIVDTQYF
TRBV7-9	TRBJ2-3	14	CASSQWDREDTQYF
TRBV29-1	TRBJ1-3	14	CSVDGGASGNTIYF
TRBV28	TRBJ2-3	15	CASSGAGADTDTQYF
TRBV28	TRBJ2-1	12	CASSFRALEQFF
TRBV6-1	TRBJ2-1	15	CASSRGVASSNEQFF
TRBV6-5	TRBJ2-5	13	CASTQFGAGTQYF
TRBV25-1	TRBJ2-1	13	CASRRTSYNEQFF
TRBV4-1	TRBJ1-3	15	CASSQGGQAGNTIYF
TRBV28	TRBJ2-4	16	CASSNSALVAKNIQYF
TRBV2	TRBJ2-2	16	CASSAQGTANTGELFF
TRBV5-1	TRBJ2-7	12	CASSLESYEQYF
TRBV6-5	TRBJ1-1	15	CASRKGQQMNTEAFF
TRBV12-5	TRBJ2-5	14	CASGPGAAGETQYF
TRBV4-2	TRBJ2-1	15	CASSQDYGSYNEQFF
TRBV6-6	TRBJ2-7	13	CASSYGGRYEQYF